The following is a TCR beta chain sequence with its context. The antigen remains unidentified. V lost 6 bases to trimming and J lost 5 bases; unmatched junction nucleotides: 5. The CDR3 spans 13 residues. Germline CDR1 is MNHEY and CDR2 is SMNVEV (reference sequence). The PCR contained 60 Vbeta and 13 Jbeta primers. Clones were read by immunoSEQ multiplex PCR, and TCRdb kept only the in-frame ones, dropping some. Here the sample spans about 110,000 clones, about 81% being singletons. This sample stems from a study of cytomegalovirus exposure and HLA in healthy donors. Whole-study context: Genetic ancestry analysis placed about 84% of the roughly 400 donors that were genotyped in the Caucasian-associated cluster.

Study outcomes and limitations: Immune exposure data for these donors was limited to CMV serostatus. Among the CMV-associated chains, a few were confirmed in vitro as specific for CMV antigens. Equally common other TCR beta chains were less clonally expanded than HLA-associated ones, a later analysis found.

The receptor comes from a male donor in good health and CMV-seropositive. Sequencing was done on a sample of PBMCs. The genes are TRBV27 and TRBJ2-7, with 9 nucleotides matching TRBD1. The CDR3 DNA sequence: TGTGCCAGCAGGACCGGGACAGGGAACGAGCAGTACTTC. Translating it yields CASRTGTGNEQYF.